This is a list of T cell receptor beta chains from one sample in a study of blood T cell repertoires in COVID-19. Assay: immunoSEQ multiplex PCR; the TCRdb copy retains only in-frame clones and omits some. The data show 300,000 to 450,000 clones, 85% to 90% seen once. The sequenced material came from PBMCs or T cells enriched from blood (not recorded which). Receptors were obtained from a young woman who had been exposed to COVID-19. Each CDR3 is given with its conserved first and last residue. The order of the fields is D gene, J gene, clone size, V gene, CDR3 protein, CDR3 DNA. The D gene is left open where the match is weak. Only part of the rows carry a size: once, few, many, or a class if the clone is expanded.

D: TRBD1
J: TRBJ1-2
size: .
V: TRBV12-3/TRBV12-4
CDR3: CASSLGQYYGYTF
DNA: TGTGCCAGCAGCCTGGGACAGTACTATGGCTACACCTTC

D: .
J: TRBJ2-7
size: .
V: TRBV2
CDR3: CASSDFQGGVRDYEQYF
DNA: TGTGCCAGCAGTGACTTCCAAGGGGGAGTTAGGGACTACGAGCAGTACTTC

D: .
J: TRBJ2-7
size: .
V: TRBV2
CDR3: CASSEWSQKQQYF
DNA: TGTGCCAGCAGTGAGTGGTCCCAAAAGCAGCAGTACTTC

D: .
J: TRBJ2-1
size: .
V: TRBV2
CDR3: CASSDVSGHKYNEQFF
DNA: TGTGCCAGCAGTGACGTTAGCGGACACAAGTACAATGAGCAGTTCTTC

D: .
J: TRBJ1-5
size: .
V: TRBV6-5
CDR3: CASSYSGRNQPQHF
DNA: TGTGCCAGCAGTTACAGCGGCCGCAATCAGCCCCAGCATTTT

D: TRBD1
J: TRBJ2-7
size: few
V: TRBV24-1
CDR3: CATAAPGQTRGEQYF
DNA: TGTGCCACCGCGGCGCCGGGACAGACCCGCGGGGAGCAGTACTTC

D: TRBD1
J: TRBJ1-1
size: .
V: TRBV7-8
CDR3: CASSLPGQGVNTEAFF
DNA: TGTGCCAGCAGCTTACCTGGACAGGGGGTGAACACTGAAGCTTTCTTT

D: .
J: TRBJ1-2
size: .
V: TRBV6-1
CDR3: CASSDGGSGYTF
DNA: TGTGCCAGCAGTGATGGAGGTAGTGGCTACACCTTC

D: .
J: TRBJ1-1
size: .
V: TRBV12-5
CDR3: CASGYGQTNTEAFF
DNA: TGTGCTAGTGGTTATGGGCAGACGAACACTGAAGCTTTCTTT

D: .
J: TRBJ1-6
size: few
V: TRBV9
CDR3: CASSVGEVNSPLHF
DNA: TGTGCCAGCAGCGTAGGAGAAGTAAATTCACCCCTCCACTTT

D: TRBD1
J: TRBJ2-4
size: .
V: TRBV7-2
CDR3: CASSRQGVAAKNIQYF
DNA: TGTGCCAGCAGCAGACAGGGGGTCGCGGCCAAAAACATTCAGTACTTC

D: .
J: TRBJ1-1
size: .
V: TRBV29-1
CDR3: CSVLIGGTEAFF
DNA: TGCAGCGTTCTCATAGGGGGCACTGAAGCTTTCTTT

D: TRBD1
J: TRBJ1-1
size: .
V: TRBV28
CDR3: CASSSGQLNTEAFF
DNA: TGTGCCAGCAGTTCGGGACAGCTGAACACTGAAGCTTTCTTT

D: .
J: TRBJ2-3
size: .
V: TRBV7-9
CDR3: CASSLGGGSHISGADTQYF
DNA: TGTGCCAGCAGCTTGGGGGGGGGCTCCCACATCAGCGGAGCAGATACGCAGTATTTT

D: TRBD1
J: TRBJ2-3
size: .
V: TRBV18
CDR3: CASSPLKGQGYTDTQYF
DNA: TGTGCCAGCTCACCGCTAAAAGGACAGGGATACACAGATACGCAGTATTTT

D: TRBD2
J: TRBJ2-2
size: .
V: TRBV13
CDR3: CASSSHGKTGGRTSGRPNTGELFF
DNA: TGTGCCAGCAGCTCACATGGAAAGACAGGAGGTAGGACTAGCGGGAGGCCGAACACCGGGGAGCTGTTTTTT

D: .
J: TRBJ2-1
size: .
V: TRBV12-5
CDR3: CASVRGWYEQFF
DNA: TGTGCTAGTGTTAGGGGGTGGTATGAGCAGTTCTTC

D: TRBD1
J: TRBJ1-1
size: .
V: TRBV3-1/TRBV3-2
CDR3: CASSYGTGGTEAFF
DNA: TGTGCCAGCAGCTACGGGACAGGGGGCACTGAAGCTTTCTTT

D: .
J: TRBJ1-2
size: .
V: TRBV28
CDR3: CASSLRAAYGYTF
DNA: TGTGCCAGCAGCCTGAGGGCTGCCTATGGCTACACCTTC

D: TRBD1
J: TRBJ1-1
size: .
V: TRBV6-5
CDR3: CASRISTGGTEAFF
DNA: TGTGCCAGCAGGATATCAACAGGGGGGACTGAAGCTTTCTTT

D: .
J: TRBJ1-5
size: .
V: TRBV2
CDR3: CASGGVDGNQPQHF
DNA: TGTGCCAGCGGCGGGGTAGACGGCAATCAGCCCCAGCATTTT

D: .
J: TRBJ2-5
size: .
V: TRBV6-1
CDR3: CASSDQGRRETQYF
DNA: TGTGCCAGCAGTGACCAGGGTCGGCGAGAGACCCAGTACTTC

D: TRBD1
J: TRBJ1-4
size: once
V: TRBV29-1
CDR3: CSASRGGGAEKLFF
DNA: TGCAGCGCATCAAGAGGAGGGGGCGCTGAAAAACTGTTTTTT

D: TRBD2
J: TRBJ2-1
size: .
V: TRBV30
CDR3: CAWSSLAGGDEQFF
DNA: TGTGCCTGGAGTAGCCTAGCGGGAGGCGATGAGCAGTTCTTC

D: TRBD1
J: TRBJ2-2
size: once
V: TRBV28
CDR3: CASSPAGQGLMGGTGELFF
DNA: TGTGCCAGCAGCCCAGCGGGACAGGGGTTGATGGGGGGCACCGGGGAGCTGTTTTTT

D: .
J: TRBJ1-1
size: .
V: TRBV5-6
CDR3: CASLQIAGTEAFF
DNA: TGTGCCAGCCTCCAAATCGCCGGCACTGAAGCTTTCTTT

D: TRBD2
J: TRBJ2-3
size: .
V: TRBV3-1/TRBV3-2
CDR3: CASSQGLAGAQDTQYF
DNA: TGTGCCAGCAGCCAAGGGCTAGCGGGAGCCCAAGATACGCAGTATTTT

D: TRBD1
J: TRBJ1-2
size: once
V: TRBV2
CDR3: CASSVRDRAVVALYGYTF
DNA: TGTGCCAGCTCCGTTCGGGACAGGGCCGTGGTGGCTCTGTATGGCTACACCTTC

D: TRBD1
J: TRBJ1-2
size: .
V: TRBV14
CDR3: CASSLTQGVDGYTF
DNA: TGTGCCAGCAGCCTTACTCAGGGGGTGGATGGCTACACCTTC